The 32 T cell receptor beta chains given below trace back to one sample, sequenced in a study of blood T cells in healthy people across ages. For the second PCR, which ran for about 7 to 12 cycles, a sample-barcoded 5' primer and a J-beta primer mix were used. A single record per CDR3 protein comes from TCRdb applying MiXCR to the 5' RACE reads. The repertoire includes 540,000 or so distinct CDR3 sequences, 27% of them detected once, and around 18% sits in the top ten. Material for sequencing was blood. The source is a woman aged 70-85 years in good health.

This clonotype showed up just a few times. The V and J genes are TRBV5-1 and TRBJ1-4; the D gene is possibly TRBD1 (5 bases). The germline V gene encodes CDR1 SGHRS and CDR2 YFSETQ. V lost 5 bases to trimming and J lost 6 bases, with 11 bases between them. The CDR3 has 13 amino acids. The DNA for the CDR3 is TGCGCCAGCAGAAAAGGGGTAGATGAAAAACTGTTTTTT. It is translated as CASRKGVDEKLFF.

The chain has TRBV5-5 and TRBJ1-6; 10 bases match TRBD1. CDR3 size: 16 residues. CDR1 SGHKS and CDR2 YYEKEE come from the germline V gene (reference sequence). V trimming: 3 bases; J trimming: 10 bases; junction bases outside the gene matches: 10. CDR3 sequence: CASSSGTGTGESPLHF. CDR3 in DNA: TGTGCCAGCAGCTCCGGGACCGGGACAGGGGAATCACCCCTCCACTTT.

CDR3 region: CAWSVVNLGAFF. CDR3 in DNA: TGTGCCTGGAGTGTAGTTAACTTGGGAGCTTTCTTT. The chain joins TRBV30 to TRBJ1-1; D is uncertain. V was shortened by 0 bases and J by 10 bases, with 12 bases between the two germline ends. Looked up from germline, CDR1 is GTSNPN and CDR2 is SVGIG (reference sequence). The length of the CDR3 is 12 residues.

This clonotype was counted a few times. The chain combines TRBV7-3 with TRBJ2-5, with D perhaps TRBD2 (6 bases). The DNA end lines up better with TRBJ2-1; the J call may be wrong. From germline, CDR1 is SGHTA and CDR2 FQGTGA. This CDR3 spans 14 amino acids. The CDR3 spells CASSSLGGQVEQFF. As DNA, the CDR3 is TGTGCCAGCAGCTCCCTCGGGGGTCAGGTTGAGCAGTTCTTC.

In its sample, this clonotype was seen a few times. A read error may produce the germline difference seen at one junction end. The chain carries TRBV7-3 and TRBJ2-2; D is unclear. The CDR3 contains 15 residues. Germline-derived CDR1 and CDR2 are SGHTA and FQGTGA. CDR3 region: CTSSSDSGYTGELFF. CDR3 coding DNA: TGTACCAGCAGCTCCGACTCAGGCTACACCGGGGAGCTGTTTTTT. Together with reference TRBV7-3 and TRBJ2-2, the CDR3 gives the full variable domain: GAGVSQTPSNKVTEKGKYVELRCDPISGHTALYWYRQSLGQGPEFLIYFQGTGAADDSGLPNDRFFAVRPEGSVSTLKIQRTERGDSAVYLCTSSSDSGYTGELFFGEGSRLTVL.

The sample holds a few counts of this clonotype. This chain joins TRBV12-3 or TRBV12-4 and TRBJ1-4; D gene uncertain. CDR3 length equals 15 residues. Trimming pared 2 bases from V and 0 bases from J, leaving 7 bases between. The CDR3 spells CASSLRPATNEKLFF. CDR3 coding DNA: TGTGCCAGCAGTTTAAGACCTGCAACTAATGAAAAACTGTTTTTT.

This chain joins TRBV29-1 and TRBJ1-2; 8 positions agree with TRBD1. CDR1 is SQVTM and CDR2 is ANQGSEA in the germline V gene. The CDR3 has 14 amino acids. With 3 bases clipped from V and 4 bases from J, the junction kept 7 bases outside the gene matches. The CDR3 coding sequence is TGCAGCGTTGAGGAAGGGACAGGAATCTATGGCTACACCTTC. Encoded protein: CSVEEGTGIYGYTF.

This clonotype was detected only a few times. The genes are TRBV20-1 and TRBJ2-1, with D perhaps being TRBD1 or TRBD2 (5 bases each). CDR3 size: 14 residues. CDR1 is DFQATT, CDR2 SNEGSKA, per germline (reference sequence). Trimming took 6 bases from V and 2 from J, leaving 14 bases between them. This CDR3 is CSALPVGAYNEQFF. CDR3 bases: TGCAGTGCCCTTCCGGTGGGGGCCTACAATGAGCAGTTCTTC.

This clonotype was seen only a few times. V gene TRBV6-2 or TRBV6-3 combines with J gene TRBJ2-6; possible D gene TRBD1, 6 bases. The CDR3 has 16 amino acids. Trimming shortened V by 6 bases and J by 2 bases, and 14 bases separated the two germline ends. Germline assignment: CDR1 MNHEY and CDR2 SVGEGT. The CDR3 spells CASRPLHRAGANVLTF. In nucleotides, the CDR3 is TGTGCCAGCAGGCCACTTCACAGGGCTGGGGCCAACGTCCTGACTTTC.

This clonotype was detected a few times. The chain joins TRBV7-2 to TRBJ2-5; TRBD1 might be the D (6 bases). V gave up 7 bases and J gave up 2 bases, with 23 bases separating them. Germline V lookup: CDR1 SGHTA, CDR2 FQGNSA. CDR3 length: 17 residues. As DNA, the CDR3 is TGTGCCAGCACTCTTAGCCGCAGGGGCCTTGGGCAAGAGACCCAGTACTTC. It is translated as CASTLSRRGLGQETQYF.

This clonotype was counted a few times. The chain joins TRBV4-3 to TRBJ2-7; 8 bases map to TRBD1. The germline gives CDR1 LGHNA, CDR2 YSLEER. J lost 5 bases, V lost 4 bases, and 19 bases had no gene match. This CDR3 spans 18 amino acids. The CDR3 nucleotides are TGCGCCAGCAGCCGAGTGATGCCCGGACAGGGTATAACCCACGAGCAGTACTTC. Encoded protein: CASSRVMPGQGITHEQYF.

The J gene is TRBJ2-1, the V gene TRBV5-6, with TRBD2 identical over 9 bases. CDR1 SGHDT and CDR2 YYEEEE come from the germline V gene. The CDR3 has 16 residues. J lost 3 bases, V lost 0 bases, and 4 bases had no gene match. CDR3 DNA sequence: TGTGCCAGCAGCTTGGCCGCTAGCGGGGTCTACAATGAGCAGTTCTTC. Its translation is CASSLAASGVYNEQFF.

V is TRBV20-1 and J is TRBJ2-7, with TRBD2 identical over 8 bases. The junction had 7 bases not matched to a gene; V was cut back by 5 bases and J by 4 bases. The CDR3 has 13 residues. Germline CDR1 is DFQATT and CDR2 is SNEGSKA (reference sequence). The CDR3: CSAQVGGRYEQYF. The DNA for the CDR3 is TGCAGTGCTCAGGTCGGCGGGAGGTACGAGCAGTACTTC.

In its sample, this clonotype was seen a few times. The germline gene is not matched at one end of the junction; a read error may be the cause. V is TRBV4-1 and J is TRBJ1-5; TRBD1 might be the D (5 bases). Germline-derived CDR1 and CDR2 are MGHRA and YSYEKL. The CDR3 has 13 residues. The CDR3 DNA reads as TGCGGCAGCAGCCACGACAGAAATCAGCCCCAGCATTTT. Amino acids: CGSSHDRNQPQHF.

This clonotype was picked up a small number of times. The chain combines TRBV9 with TRBJ1-3; 8 positions agree with TRBD1. This CDR3 is built from 14 residues. Germline values: CDR1 SGDLS, CDR2 YYNGEE. The ends lost 3 bases at V and 2 bases at J; junction bases unmatched: 1. The chain's CDR3 is CASSEQGAGNTIYF. CDR3 coding DNA: TGTGCCAGCAGCGAACAGGGGGCTGGAAACACCATATATTTT. Based on the CDR3 plus reference TRBV9 and TRBJ1-3, the full variable domain is DSGVTQTPKHLITATGQRVTLRCSPRSGDLSVYWYQQSLDQGLQFLIQYYNGEERAKGNILERFSAQQFPDLHSELNLSSLELGDSALYFCASSEQGAGNTIYFGEGSWLTVV.

As for this clonotype: The junction differs from germline at one of its ends, possibly a read error. Here the CDR3 DNA reads TGTGCCAGCAGCCCCATCGGGTCTGGGGCCAACGTCCTGGCTTTC. It codes for CASSPIGSGANVLAF. V and J are TRBV7-2 and TRBJ2-6, with D possibly matching TRBD1 (5 bases). The germline V gene has CDR1 SGHTA and CDR2 FQGNSA. The CDR3 is 15 residues long. The entire variable domain, with the rest obtained from reference TRBV7-2 and TRBJ2-6, is as follows: GAGVSQSPSNKVTEKGKDVELRCDPISGHTALYWYRQSLGQGLEFLIYFQGNSAPDKSGLPSDRFSAERTGGSVSTLTIQRTQQEDSAVYLCASSPIGSGANVLAFGAGSRLTVL.

The gene calls are TRBV5-1 and TRBJ1-4, with 10 positions matching TRBD1. Germline V gene lookup returns CDR1 SGHRS and CDR2 YFSETQ. This CDR3 spans 15 amino acids. After removal of 4 bases from V and 8 bases from J, the junction contained 8 bases not matched to a gene. The CDR3 is CASSAGTGAIEKLFF. CDR3 nucleotides: TGCGCCAGCAGCGCCGGGACAGGGGCGATAGAAAAACTGTTTTTT.

The V and J genes are TRBV20-1 and TRBJ2-5, with TRBD2 identical over 8 bases. The junction had 13 bases not matched to a gene; V was cut back by 5 bases and J by 11 bases. Germline V gene sequence: CDR1 DFQATT, CDR2 SNEGSKA (reference sequence). The CDR3 is 13 amino acids. CDR3 sequence (DNA): TGCAGTGCTGGGATACGGGAGGGAAGGGAGCAGTACTTC. Translated: CSAGIREGREQYF.

The chain has TRBV7-2 and TRBJ1-3; D gene uncertain. The V and J ends lost 0 bases and 0 bases respectively, with 12 bases between them. The CDR3 extends over 17 amino acids. In germline, CDR1 is SGHTA, CDR2 FQGNSA. The CDR3 here is CASSLAIAANSGNTIYF. For the CDR3, the DNA is TGTGCCAGCAGCTTAGCTATTGCGGCCAACTCTGGAAACACCATATATTTT.

The CDR3 bases are TGTGCCAGCAACGGAGGGTTGAGAGAGACCCAGTACTTC. It is translated as CASNGGLRETQYF. The rearrangement uses TRBV12-3 or TRBV12-4 and TRBJ2-5; a possible D gene is TRBD2 (6 bases). Deletions cut 7 bases from V and 4 bases from J, with 13 bases between. There are 13 residues in the CDR3.

V gene TRBV7-9 combines with J gene TRBJ1-1; the D is unclear. From germline, CDR1 is SEHNR and CDR2 FQNEAQ (reference sequence). This CDR3 has 15 residues. V was trimmed by 3 bases and J by 0 bases, leaving 11 bases between them. The DNA for the CDR3 is TGTGCCAGCAGCTTCCGGTCCGCAATGAACACTGAAGCTTTCTTT. This translates into CASSFRSAMNTEAFF.

This clonotype has more than one count but fewer than ten. The CDR3 DNA reads TGTGCCAGCAGTGAAGCTTTCCTAGCGAGGGAGACCCAGTACTTC. It yields the protein CASSEAFLARETQYF. The chain has TRBV6-1 and TRBJ2-5; D may be TRBD2 (6 bases). Trimming removed 0 bases at V and 5 bases at J, with 13 bases between. The germline V gene encodes CDR1 MNHNS and CDR2 SASEGT. This CDR3 has 15 amino acids.

V is TRBV6-6 and J is TRBJ2-5, with 9 bases identical to TRBD1. The V gene end was trimmed by 3 bases and the J gene end by 5 bases; junction bases not matched to a gene: 10. CDR3 length: 16 amino acids. Germline CDR1 reads MNHNY; CDR2 reads SVGAGI (reference sequence). CDR3 coding DNA: TGTGCCAGCAGTTATCCGGACAGGGGCGGTGGGGAGACCCAGTACTTC. Protein product: CASSYPDRGGGETQYF.

This clonotype has a handful of counts. The J gene is TRBJ2-5, the V gene TRBV20-1; 11 bases line up with TRBD2. CDR1 is DFQATT and CDR2 is SNEGSKA in the germline V gene (reference sequence). The CDR3 runs 13 residues. The CDR3 DNA follows: TGCAGCGTAGCGGGGGGGAGAGGAGAGACCCAGTACTTC. Its protein product is CSVAGGRGETQYF.

V usage is TRBV29-1 and J usage is TRBJ1-1; 10 bases are shared with TRBD1. The CDR3 has 13 residues. Germline CDR1 is SQVTM and CDR2 is ANQGSEA. J was trimmed by 4 bases and V by 4 bases; bases with no gene match: 3. The CDR3 region is CSVAGQGITEAFF. CDR3 nucleotide sequence: TGCAGCGTTGCGGGACAGGGGATCACTGAAGCTTTCTTT.

There are a few counts of this clonotype. The chain joins TRBV10-3 to TRBJ1-1, with D uncertain. The CDR3 runs to 14 residues. Between the trimmed V and J ends, which lost 2 bases and 4 bases, there was a span of 11 bases. The germline V gene encodes CDR1 ENHRY and CDR2 SYGVKD. The chain's CDR3 is CAISEGGFPTEAFF. The CDR3 DNA sequence: TGTGCCATCAGTGAGGGTGGGTTCCCCACTGAAGCTTTCTTT.

This clonotype has just a few counts. This sequence joins TRBV4-2 and TRBJ2-5; weak D call: TRBD2 (5 bases). Per the germline V gene, CDR1 is LGHNA and CDR2 is YNFKEQ. The CDR3 covers 14 residues. Trimming took off 1 base at V and 0 bases at J, with 6 bases between the two ends. The DNA of the CDR3 is TGTGCCAGCAGCCAAGCGGGGTACCAAGAGACCCAGTACTTC. This gives the protein CASSQAGYQETQYF.

This clonotype turned up a few times. The chain links TRBV2 to TRBJ1-2; D ambiguous. Germline assignment: CDR1 SNHLY and CDR2 FYNNEI. Trimming stripped 2 bases from V and 7 bases from J, with 11 bases between. This CDR3 contains 13 residues. CDR3 loop: CASSERRVGGYTF. The CDR3 DNA sequence: TGTGCCAGCAGTGAACGACGGGTTGGTGGCTACACCTTC. The complete variable domain, with remaining parts taken from reference TRBV2 and TRBJ1-2, reads EPEVTQTPSHQVTQMGQEVILRCVPISNHLYFYWYRQILGQKVEFLVSFYNNEISEKSEIFDDQFSVERPDGSNFTLKIRSTKLEDSAMYFCASSERRVGGYTFGSGTRLTVV.

A few counts support this clonotype. The CDR3 loop reads CASSLAGGRYNEQFF. The CDR3 DNA reads as TGTGCCAGCAGCTTAGCGGGGGGGCGATACAATGAGCAGTTCTTC. The rearrangement uses TRBV7-3 and TRBJ2-5; 9 nucleotides align to TRBD2. The J call may be incorrect, as the DNA end agrees better with TRBJ2-1. Per the germline V gene, CDR1 is SGHTA and CDR2 is FQGTGA. The CDR3 runs 15 residues.

A few counts support this clonotype. The chain combines TRBV7-2 with TRBJ2-1; no firm D call. Trimming stripped 5 bases from V and 4 bases from J, with 12 bases between. Germline CDR1 and CDR2: SGHTA and FQGNSA. The CDR3 length is 14 residues. The chain's CDR3 is CASSGPDAYNEQFF. The CDR3 nucleotides are TGTGCCAGCAGCGGACCGGACGCTTACAATGAGCAGTTCTTC.

The chain links TRBV7-2 to TRBJ1-4; the match to TRBD1 covers 7 bases. This CDR3 contains 14 residues. The V segment lost 4 bases and the J segment 8 bases; nucleotides outside the gene matches: 7. Germline V gives CDR1 SGHTA, CDR2 FQGNSA. This CDR3 reads CASSSHRGVEKLFF. The CDR3 coding sequence is TGTGCCAGCAGCTCCCACAGGGGTGTAGAAAAACTGTTTTTT.

This clonotype was detected a few times. The rearrangement links TRBV5-1 to TRBJ2-3; TRBD1 agrees at 8 bases. Trimming at V came to 0 bases and at J to 4 bases, leaving 7 bases not matched to a gene. Germline V gives CDR1 SGHRS, CDR2 YFSETQ. The CDR3 runs to 16 residues. CDR3 DNA sequence: TGCGCCAGCAGCTTGGCCCGGTCACAGGGGGCAGATACGCAGTATTTT. Its translation is CASSLARSQGADTQYF. Full variable domain (outside the CDR3, taken from reference TRBV5-1 and TRBJ2-3): KAGVTQTPRYLIKTRGQQVTLSCSPISGHRSVSWYQQTPGQGLQFLFEYFSETQRNKGNFPGRFSGRQFSNSRSEMNVSTLELGDSALYLCASSLARSQGADTQYFGPGTRLTVL.